Each of the 23 T cell receptor beta chains below was sequenced from the same sample in a study of T cell responses to AZD1222 COVID-19 vaccine. The assay was immunoSEQ multiplex PCR, and TCRdb's table has in-frame clones only and misses some. Seen here are around 50,000 clones, approximately 83% observed once, and the top ten hold 5.5% to 8%. The starting material was peripheral blood, obtained 28 days after the second AZD1222 dose. The receptor set was obtained from an adult who received the AZD1222 COVID-19 vaccine.

V is TRBV18 and J is TRBJ2-3, with TRBD1 matching 7 bases. The germline CDR1 and CDR2 sequences are KGHSH and LQKENI. V lost 8 bases, J lost 0 bases, and 8 bases stayed unmatched. This CDR3 has 15 amino acids. The CDR3 region has the DNA TGTGCCAGCACAGGACAGGATTTAAGCACAGATACGCAGTATTTT. It specifies CASTGQDLSTDTQYF.

The V and J genes are TRBV29-1 and TRBJ2-3; 9 nucleotides agree with TRBD1. Trimming cost V 6 bases and J 9 bases; bases outside gene matches: 7. The germline CDR1 and CDR2 sequences are SQVTM and ANQGSEA. This CDR3 contains 12 residues. CDR3 residues: CSVGQGQDTQYF. The CDR3 nucleotides are TGCAGCGTCGGACAGGGGCAGGACACGCAGTATTTT.

The chain uses TRBV6-6 and TRBJ2-2; 9 bases are a match to TRBD2. Germline V gives CDR1 MNHNY, CDR2 SVGAGI (reference sequence). The CDR3 contains 14 residues. V shed 6 bases, J shed 6 bases, and the junction held 5 bases outside the gene matches. The CDR3 DNA sequence: TGTGCCAGCAGAATGACTAGCGGCTCCGGGGAGCTGTTTTTT. It yields the protein CASRMTSGSGELFF.

This clone is a singleton in its sample. V usage is TRBV5-1 and J usage is TRBJ2-6; no firm D call. V shed 1 base and J shed 4 bases, with 9 bases lying between them. The germline gives CDR1 SGHRS, CDR2 YFSETQ. The CDR3 sequence is 15 residues long. CDR3 amino acids: CASSLNRAGANVLTF. For the CDR3, the DNA is TGCGCCAGCAGCTTGAATAGGGCCGGGGCCAACGTCCTGACTTTC. Supplemented by reference TRBV5-1 and TRBJ2-6, the full variable domain reads KAGVTQTPRYLIKTRGQQVTLSCSPISGHRSVSWYQQTPGQGLQFLFEYFSETQRNKGNFPGRFSGRQFSNSRSEMNVSTLELGDSALYLCASSLNRAGANVLTFGAGSRLTVL.

This chain connects TRBV27 to TRBJ2-6; D is unclear. The ends were cut back, 5 bases at V and 0 bases at J, with 8 bases in the middle. This CDR3 comprises 15 residues. From germline, CDR1 is MNHEY and CDR2 SMNVEV (reference sequence). This CDR3 reads CASSLFSSGANVLTF. Here the CDR3 DNA reads TGTGCCAGCAGTCTTTTTAGCTCTGGGGCCAACGTCCTGACTTTC.

The chain is built from TRBV2 and TRBJ2-7; 14 bases are shared with TRBD2. This CDR3 has 14 amino acids. After removal of 4 bases from V and 6 bases from J, the junction contained 2 bases not matched to a gene. Germline V gene data show CDR1 as SNHLY and CDR2 as FYNNEI. The CDR3 DNA follows: TGTGCCAGCAGTGTGGGACTAGCGGGAGTCGAGCAGTACTTC. Amino acid sequence: CASSVGLAGVEQYF.

The chain employs TRBV28 and TRBJ1-1; 7 bases are a match to TRBD1. Trimming cost V 5 bases and J 4 bases; bases outside gene matches: 10. CDR1 MDHEN and CDR2 SYDVKM come from the germline V gene. This CDR3 comprises 15 residues. The DNA of the CDR3 is TGTGCCAGCAGTCCGCCGTCGACAGGGCCCACTGAAGCTTTCTTT. It codes for CASSPPSTGPTEAFF.

The sample holds a few counts of this clone. The CDR3 reads CASRPSAGNTEAFF. The CDR3, as DNA: TGTGCCAGCAGACCATCGGCAGGGAACACTGAAGCTTTCTTT. The genes are TRBV7-3 and TRBJ1-1; D remains ambiguous. The germline V gene encodes CDR1 SGHTA and CDR2 FQGTGA. CDR3 length: 14 amino acids. V lost 6 bases to trimming and J lost 1 base, with 12 bases between them.

This rearrangement joins TRBV7-2 to TRBJ2-1; D is uncertain. The CDR3 has 12 amino acids. Trimming left V 5 bases short and J 5 bases short, with 7 bases between. CDR1 is SGHTA and CDR2 is FQGNSA in the germline V gene. The CDR3 loop reads CASSPTDNEQFF. Written as DNA, the CDR3 is TGTGCCAGCAGCCCTACAGACAATGAGCAGTTCTTC.

The rearrangement joins TRBV6-5 to TRBJ1-2; D uncertain. The CDR3 totals 15 residues. CDR1 and CDR2 (germline): MNHEY, SVGAGI. With 2 bases removed from V and 0 bases from J, the gap between germline ends came to 10 bases. The DNA of the CDR3 is TGTGCCAGCAGTTACCAGAGAGACTCTAACTATGGCTACACCTTC. It translates to CASSYQRDSNYGYTF.

This clone was detected once. For the CDR3, the DNA is TGTGCCAGCAGCCCTAGGGGCACGGACGAAAAAATACAAGAGACCCAGTACTTC. This gives the protein CASSPRGTDEKIQETQYF. The gene calls are TRBV7-9 and TRBJ2-5; possible D gene TRBD1, 5 bases. The CDR3 contains 18 residues. V was shortened by 5 bases and J by 2 bases, with 24 bases between the two germline ends. Germline CDR1 SEHNR, CDR2 FQNEAQ (reference sequence).

This chain connects TRBV9 to TRBJ1-2; a weak D match, TRBD1 (6 bases). This CDR3 is 13 amino acids long. Germline CDR1 SGDLS, CDR2 YYNGEE. With 3 bases removed from V and 3 bases from J, the gap between germline ends came to 9 bases. The CDR3 reads CASSEGGDYGYTF. Written as DNA, the CDR3 is TGTGCCAGCAGCGAGGGGGGCGACTATGGCTACACCTTC.

This clone has only a few counts. CDR3 sequence: CASSPTRHTEAFF. Written as DNA, the CDR3 is TGTGCCAGCAGCCCGACACGGCACACTGAAGCTTTCTTT. The V and J genes are TRBV12-3 or TRBV12-4 and TRBJ1-1, with unresolved D. The length of the CDR3 is 13 residues. Trimming pared 6 bases from V and 3 bases from J, leaving 11 bases between.

The chain employs TRBV6-1 and TRBJ2-1, with unresolved D. This CDR3 has 15 residues. Trimming stripped 3 bases from V and 4 bases from J, with 13 bases between. The germline CDR1 and CDR2 sequences are MNHNS and SASEGT. For the CDR3, the DNA is TGTGCCAGCAGTGAGGCCCCCACTCCTTACAATGAGCAGTTCTTC. Translating it yields CASSEAPTPYNEQFF.

CDR3 loop: CASSAGQGAREQFF. Here the CDR3 DNA reads TGTGCCAGCAGCGCCGGACAGGGGGCAAGGGAGCAGTTCTTC. This chain uses TRBV9 with TRBJ2-1; 11 positions match TRBD1. CDR1 and CDR2 from the germline V gene are SGDLS and YYNGEE. CDR3 length equals 14 residues. Germline trimming cut 3 bases from V and 10 bases from J; bases unmatched to any gene: 6. The entire variable domain, with the rest obtained from reference TRBV9 and TRBJ2-1, is as follows: DSGVTQTPKHLITATGQRVTLRCSPRSGDLSVYWYQQSLDQGLQFLIQYYNGEERAKGNILERFSAQQFPDLHSELNLSSLELGDSALYFCASSAGQGAREQFFGPGTRLTVL.

The chain links TRBV19 to TRBJ2-7; 10 positions agree with TRBD2. V dropped 5 bases and J dropped 5; count of bases not matched to a gene: 9. The CDR3 has 15 amino acids. Germline CDR1 is LNHDA and CDR2 is SQIVND (reference sequence). The CDR3 sequence: CASSFLAGVGDEQYF. The CDR3 DNA sequence: TGTGCCAGTAGTTTTCTAGCGGGAGTGGGTGACGAGCAGTACTTC.

The rearrangement uses TRBV4-3 and TRBJ2-1; 9 nucleotides agree with TRBD2. Germline V gene data show CDR1 as LGHNA and CDR2 as YSLEER. The CDR3 length is 13 residues. Trimming at V came to 3 bases and at J to 8 bases, leaving 2 bases not matched to a gene. The DNA for the CDR3 is TGCGCCAGCAGCCAGGGACTAGCCTATGAGCAGTTCTTC. Translation gives CASSQGLAYEQFF.

The chain carries TRBV3-1 (or the pseudogene TRBV3-2) and TRBJ2-7, with 11 bases aligning to TRBD2. The CDR3 is made up of 18 amino acids. Trimming at V came to 3 bases and at J to 2 bases, leaving 12 bases not matched to a gene. The germline gives CDR1 LGHDT, CDR2 YNNKEL (reference sequence). CDR3 bases: TGTGCCAGCAGCCAGGCGGATATAACTAGCGGGAGTACCTACGAGCAGTACTTC. The encoded protein is CASSQADITSGSTYEQYF.

V and J are TRBV28 and TRBJ2-2; D is possibly TRBD2 (6 bases). CDR3 size: 16 residues. Trimming removed 7 bases from V and 1 base from J, with 16 bases in between. CDR1 is MDHEN, CDR2 SYDVKM, per germline. The CDR3 DNA is TGTGCCAGCACAATCAATCGGGACTTGAACACCGGGGAGCTGTTTTTT. It yields the protein CASTINRDLNTGELFF.

The chain is built from TRBV7-2 and TRBJ2-3, with 7 bases identical to TRBD1. The CDR3 runs 14 residues. With V trimmed by 5 bases and J by 4 bases, 6 bases remained unmatched. The germline CDR1 and CDR2 sequences are SGHTA and FQGNSA. The CDR3 bases are TGTGCCAGCAGCGCCCAGACAGGGTCAGATACGCAGTATTTT. This codes for CASSAQTGSDTQYF.

The CDR3 bases are TGTGCCAGCAGCCAAGGACTAGCGGGACCCTACAATGAGCAGTTCTTC. Protein sequence: CASSQGLAGPYNEQFF. The chain has TRBV3-1 (or the pseudogene TRBV3-2) and TRBJ2-1; 11 bases map to TRBD2. The CDR3 covers 16 residues. With 1 base clipped from V and 2 bases from J, the junction kept 1 base outside the gene matches. Per germline, CDR1 LGHDT and CDR2 YNNKEL (reference sequence).

J is TRBJ2-7 and V is TRBV11-3, with D maybe TRBD1 (6 bases). The CDR3 runs 13 residues. Germline loops: CDR1 SGHNT, CDR2 YENEEA. The V end lost 5 bases, the J end lost 9 bases, and 17 bases lay between the germline ends. The CDR3, as DNA: TGTGCCAGCAGCGGGGACATTAGAAGTGTGCAGTACTTC. Its protein is CASSGDIRSVQYF.

This clone was observed a single time. This sequence joins TRBV6-5 and TRBJ1-1; D might be TRBD1 (5 bases). The CDR3 consists of 12 residues. Trimming removed 6 bases from V and 3 bases from J, with 8 bases in between. Per the germline V gene, CDR1 is MNHEY and CDR2 is SVGAGI. CDR3 in DNA: TGTGCCAGCAGAGGGACCTACACTGAAGCTTTCTTT. Amino acid sequence: CASRGTYTEAFF.